The 17 T cell receptor beta chains reported below all come from one sample, sequenced in a study of early T cells in non-severe SARS-CoV-2 infection. Each CDR3 protein gets one entry after TCRdb re-called the 5' RACE reads with MiXCR. The table lists about 30,000 distinct CDR3 sequences, 3% to 5% of them singletons. The sequenced material came from whole blood. The source of these receptors is an adult who was a healthcare worker with PCR-confirmed SARS-CoV-2 infection or an uninfected control (not recorded which).

This clonotype is judged medium-sized (0.01 to 0.1%). The chain carries TRBV6-4 and TRBJ2-1; 13 bases map to TRBD2. Germline trimming cut 0 bases from V and 7 bases from J; bases unmatched to any gene: 0. CDR1 is MRHNA, CDR2 SNTAGT, per germline. CDR3 size: 15 residues. CDR3 in DNA: TGTGCCAGCAGTGACTCACTAGCGGGAGGGAATGAGCAGTTCTTC. Amino acid sequence: CASSDSLAGGNEQFF.

This clonotype was found a few times. The chain carries TRBV7-8 and TRBJ1-2; no clear D gene. The germline V and J ends were trimmed by 8 bases and 5 bases, with 6 bases remaining between them. CDR1 is SGHVS, CDR2 FQNEAQ, per germline. The CDR3 sequence is 10 residues long. The CDR3 loop is CASGEYGYTF. CDR3 bases: TGTGCCAGCGGGGAATATGGCTACACCTTC. Using reference TRBV7-8 and TRBJ1-2 for the parts outside the CDR3, the full variable domain is GAGVSQSPRYKVAKRGQDVALRCDPISGHVSLFWYQQALGQGPEFLTYFQNEAQLDKSGLPSDRFFAERPEGSVSTLKIQRTQQEDSAVYLCASGEYGYTFGSGTRLTVV.

The sample holds many counts of this clonotype. This chain connects TRBV20-1 to TRBJ2-1, with a weak D call TRBD2 (6 bases). The CDR3 is 15 amino acids. Germline CDR1 and CDR2: DFQATT and SNEGSKA (reference sequence). The V and J ends lost 6 bases and 3 bases respectively, with 18 bases between them. The CDR3 sequence: CSAPPLALGYNEQFF. CDR3 in DNA: TGCAGTGCGCCCCCTCTAGCGTTAGGCTACAATGAGCAGTTCTTC.

This clonotype came up a few times. V usage is TRBV7-6 and J usage is TRBJ2-7; D is undetermined. The CDR3 extends over 11 amino acids. Trimming left V 5 bases short and J 5 bases short, with 7 bases between. Germline lookup yields CDR1 SGHVS and CDR2 FNYEAQ. CDR3 region: CASSQSHEQYF. In DNA, the CDR3 is TGTGCCAGCAGCCAGTCCCACGAGCAGTACTTC.

There are many counts of this clonotype. The chain is built from TRBV29-1 and TRBJ2-7, with 14 bases lining up with TRBD2. V lost 7 bases to trimming and J lost 2 bases; unmatched junction nucleotides: 4. CDR1 and CDR2 from the germline V gene are SQVTM and ANQGSEA. This CDR3 spans 14 amino acids. The CDR3 DNA reads as TGCAGCGCGCAGGGACTAGCGGGAGCCTACGAGCAGTACTTC. As protein: CSAQGLAGAYEQYF.

The V call is TRBV11-2, the J call TRBJ2-2, with TRBD2 matching 10 bases. CDR1 is SGHAT, CDR2 FQNNGV, per germline. CDR3 length: 16 residues. The ends lost 5 bases at V and 1 base at J; junction bases unmatched: 4. CDR3 amino acids: CASSIGLAVNTGELFF. The CDR3 DNA reads TGTGCCAGCAGCATCGGACTAGCGGTGAACACCGGGGAGCTGTTTTTT.

The sample holds a few counts of this clonotype. J is TRBJ1-2 and V is TRBV2; D not certain. Per germline, CDR1 SNHLY and CDR2 FYNNEI. V lost 6 bases to trimming and J lost 4 bases, with 9 bases between them. The CDR3 covers 12 residues. The CDR3 protein is CASREYPYGYTF. As DNA, the CDR3 is TGTGCCAGCAGGGAGTACCCCTATGGCTACACCTTC.

This clonotype appeared many times. The DNA of the CDR3 is TGTGCCAGCAGCTTCCACCAAGAGACCCAGTACTTC. Encoded protein: CASSFHQETQYF. This chain joins TRBV11-1 and TRBJ2-5; no reliable D call. Trimming cost V 3 bases and J 0 bases, with 2 bases left between them. The CDR3 loop spans 12 amino acids. Germline V gene sequence: CDR1 SGHAT, CDR2 FQDESV (reference sequence).

The table lists this clonotype with many counts. This chain links TRBV5-1 with TRBJ2-7; D unresolved. Deletions cut 0 bases from V and 6 bases from J, with 7 bases between. CDR3 size: 12 residues. Germline values: CDR1 SGHRS, CDR2 YFSETQ. CDR3 in DNA: TGCGCCAGCAGCTTGGAGTGGGGCGAGCAGTACTTC. This sequence encodes CASSLEWGEQYF.

This clonotype was found many times. The chain links TRBV9 to TRBJ2-1; 8 nucleotides align to TRBD2. The V segment lost 4 bases and the J segment 7 bases; nucleotides outside the gene matches: 7. CDR3 length equals 14 residues. From germline, CDR1 is SGDLS and CDR2 YYNGEE. CDR3: CASSWTSKQNEQFF. Here the CDR3 DNA reads TGTGCCAGCAGCTGGACTAGCAAACAGAATGAGCAGTTCTTC.

This clonotype has a single count. The chain uses TRBV3-1 and TRBJ2-1, with TRBD2 as a possible D gene (5 bases). The CDR3 loop spans 14 amino acids. Per germline, CDR1 LGHDT and CDR2 YNNKEL (reference sequence). V shed 0 bases and J shed 5 bases, with 8 bases lying between them. This CDR3 is CASSQDWRDNEQFF. CDR3 nucleotide sequence: TGTGCCAGCAGCCAAGACTGGCGGGACAATGAGCAGTTCTTC.

In its sample, this clonotype was seen many times. The chain uses TRBV20-1 and TRBJ2-7, with D perhaps matching TRBD2 (7 bases). Germline loops: CDR1 DFQATT, CDR2 SNEGSKA (reference sequence). This CDR3 is built from 14 residues. Trimming left V 8 bases short and J 5 bases short, with 22 bases between. CDR3 bases: TGCAGTTCCTTGGGGGGGCAGGGAGGCGACGAGCAGTACTTC. Its translation: CSSLGGQGGDEQYF.

The sample holds many counts of this clonotype. The V call is TRBV7-2, the J call TRBJ2-7; no definite D call. The germline V gene has CDR1 SGHTA and CDR2 FQGNSA. This CDR3 is 15 amino acids long. Between the trimmed V and J ends, which lost 5 bases and 0 bases, there was a span of 14 bases. This CDR3 reads CASSESRGLSYEQYF. The CDR3, as DNA: TGTGCCAGCAGCGAATCCCGTGGGCTCTCCTACGAGCAGTACTTC.

This clonotype was counted at least ten times. The CDR3 sequence: CATSPSSGSGSQETQYF. The CDR3 DNA sequence: TGTGCCACCAGCCCTTCTAGCGGGAGTGGGAGCCAAGAGACCCAGTACTTC. The V and J genes are TRBV24-1 and TRBJ2-5, with 10 bases lining up with TRBD2. Per germline, CDR1 KGHDR and CDR2 SFDVKD. The J segment lost 1 base and the V segment lost 7 bases, leaving 11 bases of the junction unmatched. This CDR3 contains 17 residues.

This clonotype has a count of ten or more. It is unclear where the CDR3 begins or ends on the DNA, so no DNA is shown, and the CDR3 is as TCRdb lists it. The chain carries TRBV20-1 and TRBJ2-5; the DNA was not used to check the table's D call, TRBD1. The CDR3 is made up of 12 amino acids, end residues included. From germline, CDR1 is DFQATT and CDR2 SNEGSKA (reference sequence). The CDR3 reads CSTSGREETQYF.

The chain combines TRBV3-1 with TRBJ2-1; D unresolved. Germline CDR1 is LGHDT and CDR2 is YNNKEL (reference sequence). The CDR3 length is 14 residues. Trimming took 0 bases from V and 3 from J, leaving 6 bases between them. The CDR3 coding sequence is TGTGCCAGCAGCCAAGAGGCTGTCTACAATGAGCAGTTCTTC. This translates into CASSQEAVYNEQFF.

There are many counts of this clonotype. V is TRBV7-6 and J is TRBJ2-1; the match to TRBD1 covers 9 bases. Trimming at V came to 5 bases and at J to 5 bases, leaving 10 bases not matched to a gene. The CDR3 has 16 amino acids. Germline lookup yields CDR1 SGHVS and CDR2 FNYEAQ. For the CDR3, the DNA is TGTGCCAGCAGCCAAACTCCGGGACAGGGAAACAATGAGCAGTTCTTC. This translates into CASSQTPGQGNNEQFF.